These 4 T cell receptor beta chains share one sample of origin, sequenced in a study of blood T cells in healthy people across ages. Combining a sample-barcoded 5' primer with a J-beta primer mix, a second PCR ran for roughly 7 to 12 cycles. Each CDR3 protein gets one entry after TCRdb re-called the 5' RACE reads with MiXCR. This sample has hundreds of thousands of distinct CDR3 sequences, with around 21% found just once. What was sequenced was blood. Every receptor here comes from a man between 65 and 79 years old in good health.

This clonotype was detected a few times. The chain employs TRBV11-2 and TRBJ2-1; 7 bases align to TRBD2. Germline loops: CDR1 SGHAT, CDR2 FQNNGV. The CDR3 has 15 residues. The V gene end was trimmed by 4 bases and the J gene end by 2 bases; junction bases not matched to a gene: 5. CDR3 region: CASSSLAVTYNEQFF. Written as DNA, the CDR3 is TGTGCCAGCAGCTCTCTAGCGGTAACCTACAATGAGCAGTTCTTC.

This clonotype was seen a few times. The chain is built from TRBV10-2 and TRBJ1-3, with TRBD1 matching over 7 bases. Germline CDR1 WSHSY, CDR2 SAAADI. This CDR3 has 15 residues. Trimming removed 3 bases from V and 0 bases from J; junction bases left unmatched: 2. The CDR3 nucleotides are TGCGCCAGCAGTGAACAGGGGCCCTCTGGAAACACCATATATTTT. As protein: CASSEQGPSGNTIYF.

The rearrangement uses TRBV7-2 and TRBJ1-4; 9 bases agree with TRBD1. Losses at the gene ends were 2 bases for V and 5 bases for J; bases not matched to a gene: 3. Germline CDR1 and CDR2: SGHTA and FQGNSA. This CDR3 spans 15 amino acids. CDR3: CASSLMGQGNEKLFF. The CDR3 nucleotides are TGTGCCAGCAGCTTAATGGGACAGGGAAATGAAAAACTGTTTTTT.

The V gene is TRBV20-1, the J gene TRBJ1-5; TRBD1 is a possible D gene (5 bases). This CDR3 is 15 amino acids long. Trimming took 0 bases from V and 7 from J, leaving 16 bases between them. CDR1 and CDR2 from the germline V gene are DFQATT and SNEGSKA (reference sequence). CDR3 loop: CSARDGAVISQPQHF. CDR3 in DNA: TGCAGTGCTAGAGATGGGGCAGTGATAAGCCAGCCCCAGCATTTT.